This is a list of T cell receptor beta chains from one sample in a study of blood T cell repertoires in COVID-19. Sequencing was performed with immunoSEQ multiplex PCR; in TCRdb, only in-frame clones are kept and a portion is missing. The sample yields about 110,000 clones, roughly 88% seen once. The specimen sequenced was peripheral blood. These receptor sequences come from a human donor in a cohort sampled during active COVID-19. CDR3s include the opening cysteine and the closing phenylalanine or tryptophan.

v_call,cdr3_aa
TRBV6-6,CASSYGQIYGYTF
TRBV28,CASSPLAAPTYNEQFF
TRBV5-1,CASSFSPYNYGYTF
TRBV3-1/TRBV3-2,CASSRGSINEQFF
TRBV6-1,CASSEVGQGLGNEQFF
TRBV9,CASSASGGSTDTQYF
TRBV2,CASSEFGTALYEQYF
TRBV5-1,CASSPGQVLYEQYF
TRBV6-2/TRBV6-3,CASSYWGGGNEQFF
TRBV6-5,CASSHGGNTEAFF
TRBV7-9,CASSPPGDFDYEQYF
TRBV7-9,CASSRAVAGGTEQFF
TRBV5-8,CASSHKTGGFYGYTF
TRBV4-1,CASSHLVPYNSPLHF
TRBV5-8,CASSPIKTGTGNDYEQYF
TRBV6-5,CASSSLTSGTEYF
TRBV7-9,CASSTRRTGVNTGELFF
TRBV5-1,CASTDSGTGGEKLFF
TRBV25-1,CASSETRDRASVYSF
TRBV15,CATSRGLGRGAAAGANVLTF
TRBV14,CASSHTLSRVTVHEQYF
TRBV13,CASSRGLAVGTDTQYF
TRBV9,CASSVDGTGGQPQHF
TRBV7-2,CASSVRDRGYEQYF
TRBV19,CASSPGGQGAWTEAFF
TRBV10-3,CAISEPGASVDTQYF
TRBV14,CASSQLRLAGHGADTQYF
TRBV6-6,CASRDKTGLGNTEAFF